Detailed here is one T cell receptor (beta chain). This clonotype has a count of ten or more. The clone's antigen remains unknown. Within one base of it there is no much larger clone, and no base qualities were kept. The data were obtained in a study of naive and memory T cell subsets (dated by TCRdb to 2015 to 2018). Regarding the research as a whole: In the figure summarizing the skin biopsy and whole blood samples, ten or so blood donors, 7 tuberculin skin test biopsies and 3 saline control biopsies were reported. As previously described, skin biopsies were taken from tuberculin skin test sites or from saline-injected control sites and processed for RNA extraction. PCR2 was typically performed as a SYBR Green qPCR that was stopped at a set threshold, although end-point PCR (around 6 cycles) could be used instead for low-input samples.

On the study overall, not on this receptor specifically: TCR sequences were reportedly recovered from both types of skin biopsy, with far more TCRs being found at tuberculin skin test sites. The RNA-based method was acknowledged to be potentially sensitive to changes in TCR transcripts with T cell activation and differentiation. Higher TCR numbers at tuberculin skin test sites were interpreted as T cell infiltration of a delayed type IV hypersensitivity reaction. Details of skin biopsy collection and RNA processing were not given in the paper but were referenced to earlier studies.

Per the publication, the treatment or condition label means: skin biopsy from PPD injection site in Mantoux-positive individual. The study described a robust, sensitive protocol for amplifying, sequencing and analyzing TCRs, using 3' ligation of a UMI-containing oligonucleotide to TCR cDNA. The tuberculin skin test biopsies were taken from PPD-injected sites in individuals who had a positive Mantoux test. Total RNA was treated with RQ1 DNase, without cell sorting, prior to reverse transcription, with an input of about 1 to 1,100 ng being targeted. Libraries were prepared from skin biopsies and whole blood so that pipeline robustness could be tested in samples in which T cells form a minority population. V has 5 bases trimmed and J has 0 bases trimmed; junction bases matching no gene number 4. Counted from cysteine to phenylalanine, this CDR3 has 16 amino acids. The CDR3 DNA has 48 bases and is translated from base 1. Per the germline V gene (reference sequence), PRHDT is the CDR1 and FYEKMQ is the CDR2.

Library preparation was by UMI-ligation and nested PCR. Four rounds of PCR, run with the SP2 primer together with nested alpha and beta constant region primers, were used to amplify the ligated cDNA. For the blood and skin samples, reverse transcription of TCR RNA was done with SuperScript IV along with alpha and beta constant region primers. An oligonucleotide carrying the Illumina SP2 primer and a UMI was ligated to the cDNA 3' end using T4 RNA ligase 1. The 12-nucleotide UMI consisted of two random hexamers with an eight-base spacer between the hexamers to prevent hairpin formation. TCR alpha and beta chain libraries were processed separately from the second PCR onward, with dual indexing for multiplexing. After pooling, the indexed libraries were analyzed by capillary electrophoresis and sequenced on either an Illumina MiSeq or NextSeq. PhiX DNA at roughly 4.5-7.5% was added to the libraries to raise base diversity and improve cluster recognition. Regarding the original processing steps: Demultiplexor extracted UMIs from read 2, combined them with read 1 TCR sequence, and split reads by sample indices. Decombinator identified V and J genes and V-J junctions and gave each TCR a five-part identifier that included V and J deletions. Collapsinator relied on UMIs to correct both sequencing errors and PCR amplification heterogeneity, producing a UMI-based abundance for each TCR. Identifiers were converted to nucleotide sequence by CDR3Translator and translated to amino acids, and CDR3 regions were extracted on the basis of terminal motifs. Error-corrected counts of alpha and beta TCRs from blood and skin were compared after being normalized to the amount of input RNA. The public sequencing data were trimmed at Q25 with fastp and processed into clonotypes with MiXCR by TCRdb, which kept only in-frame beta chains. Each entry merges the rows of one CDR3 protein and shows their most common DNA and genes. The V and J calls shown here were made by TCRdb, not taken from the authors' results. In all, the sample holds around 35,000 distinct CDR3 sequences, and more than 9.5% of those were seen once. The leading ten clones occupy roughly 3.9% of the sample.

This clonotype originated in an adult in good health. Sequences were derived from skin, sampled from a tuberculin skin test site. The V and J segments used are TRBV13 and TRBJ2-3; TRBD2 lines up with 11 middle nucleotides. The CDR3 is CASSPGLADSTDTQYF. The DNA reads TGTGCCAGCAGCCCGGGACTAGCGGACAGCACAGATACGCAGTATTTT.